This TCR beta chain was obtained from a study of OX40 agonist ivuxolimab in advanced cancers. General observations from the study: Low normalized T-cell clonal expansion was also seen in some nonresponders. At doses 0.1 to 3.0 mg/kg, CD4+ and CD8+ clones expanded. Averaging showed that CD8+ T cells had more expanded clones than CD4+ did.

Clones were read by immunoSEQ multiplex PCR, and TCRdb kept only the in-frame ones, dropping some. The data contain over 100,000 clones, 90% of them singletons. There are a few counts of this clone. Its matching antigen is unknown. At one of its ends the junction is not consistent with the germline gene, which may arise from a read error. The CDR3 sequence is 16 residues long. CDR1 is MNHEY and CDR2 is SMNVEV in the germline V gene (reference sequence). This chain joins TRBV27 and TRBJ2-7; 7 nucleotides match TRBD1. The input for sequencing was CD4+ or CD8+ T cells sorted from blood, taken in a trial of the OX40 agonist ivuxolimab. The sequence came from an adult with an advanced solid tumor such as melanoma, head and neck, liver or kidney cancer. CDR3 DNA: TGTGCCAGCAGTCCGCAACAACCCGGGACAGCTTACGGGCAGTACTTC. It encodes CASSPQQPGTAYGQYF.